The 32 T cell receptor beta chains reported below all come from one sample, sequenced in a study of T-cell memory formation after mild COVID-19. TCRdb re-analysed the 5' RACE reads in MiXCR, keeping a single row per CDR3 protein. The profile shows 90,000 to 120,000 distinct CDR3 sequences, 13% to 15% of them singletons. The sequenced sample was PBMCs or a T cell subset sorted from them (not recorded which). These receptors all come from a man aged 18 to 30 who had mild COVID-19 (a few samples of this study predate the infection). Cell type and time point are not known.

The chain combines TRBV20-1 with TRBJ2-1, with D uncertain. V lost 0 bases, J lost 7 bases, and 13 bases lay in between. This CDR3 region has 14 residues. Germline CDR1 and CDR2: DFQATT and SNEGSKA (reference sequence). CDR3 DNA sequence: TGCAGTGCTAGAGATTGGGAAAAGATGAATGAGCAGTTCTTC. It codes for CSARDWEKMNEQFF.

This clonotype was detected only a few times. The chain recombines TRBV15 with TRBJ2-2; D remains ambiguous. CDR3 size: 16 residues. V was shortened by 0 bases and J by 0 bases, with 8 bases between the two germline ends. Per germline, CDR1 LNHNV and CDR2 YYDKDF (reference sequence). This CDR3 reads CATSREAASNTGELFF. The CDR3 DNA follows: TGTGCCACCAGCAGAGAGGCAGCCTCGAACACCGGGGAGCTGTTTTTT. The full variable domain, in which reference TRBV15 and TRBJ2-2 provide the parts outside the CDR3, is DAMVIQNPRYQVTQFGKPVTLSCSQTLNHNVMYWYQQKSSQAPKLLFHYYDKDFNNEADTPDNFQSRRPNTSFCFLDIRSPGLGDTAMYLCATSREAASNTGELFFGEGSRLTVL.

This clonotype was recorded at least ten times. This chain joins TRBV4-3 and TRBJ2-7; D is possibly TRBD1 or TRBD2 (6 bases each). Germline CDR1 LGHNA, CDR2 YSLEER. CDR3 size: 14 residues. The germline V and J ends were trimmed by 2 bases and 2 bases, with 10 bases remaining between them. For the CDR3, the DNA is TGCGCCAGCAGCCAAAAGGAGGGGGCCTACGAGCAGTACTTC. It translates to CASSQKEGAYEQYF.

The chain combines TRBV9 with TRBJ2-1; TRBD2 aligns across 9 bases. The V and J ends lost 4 bases and 1 base, in that order; junction bases with no gene match: 6. CDR3 length equals 16 residues. Germline CDR1 is SGDLS and CDR2 is YYNGEE. DNA of the CDR3: TGTGCCAGCAGCCCGACGACTAGCGGATCCTACAATGAGCAGTTCTTC. Translated: CASSPTTSGSYNEQFF.

This chain connects TRBV15 to TRBJ1-2, with 7 bases matching TRBD1. With 0 bases clipped from V and 4 bases from J, the junction kept 2 bases outside the gene matches. This CDR3 contains 14 residues. Germline V gene data show CDR1 as LNHNV and CDR2 as YYDKDF (reference sequence). CDR3 sequence reads: CATSRDHRGYGYTF. The CDR3 DNA reads as TGTGCCACCAGCAGAGATCACAGGGGCTATGGCTACACCTTC.

The rearrangement links TRBV7-9 to TRBJ2-7; D is unclear. The J call may be mistaken, given a closer DNA end match to TRBJ2-5. The CDR3 is made up of 12 amino acids. Germline lookup yields CDR1 SEHNR and CDR2 FQNEAQ (reference sequence). CDR3 nucleotide sequence: TGTGCCAGCAGCTCGATGCAAGAGACCCAGTACTTC. It specifies CASSSMQETQYF.

This clonotype was counted ten times or more. The chain carries TRBV11-2 and TRBJ2-6, with D perhaps TRBD1 or TRBD2 (5 bases each). Per the germline V gene, CDR1 is SGHAT and CDR2 is FQNNGV. The CDR3 contains 16 residues. The V end was cut by 0 bases, the J end by 4 bases, with 10 bases between. CDR3 in DNA: TGTGCCAGCAGCTTAGATGAAGGGGACGGGGCCAACGTCCTGACTTTC. It yields the protein CASSLDEGDGANVLTF.

This clonotype appeared many times. V and J are TRBV20-1 and TRBJ1-5; perhaps TRBD1 as D (5 bases). Germline CDR1 DFQATT, CDR2 SNEGSKA (reference sequence). The CDR3 is made up of 14 amino acids. The V end lost 0 bases, the J end lost 2 bases, and 8 bases lay between the germline ends. The CDR3 DNA reads TGCAGTGCTAGAGATCTAGGGGGCAATCAGCCCCAGCATTTT. It translates to CSARDLGGNQPQHF.

In its sample, this clonotype was seen a few times. The rearrangement joins TRBV12-3 or TRBV12-4 to TRBJ1-6, with D perhaps matching TRBD1 (5 bases). The CDR3 length is 14 residues. V was clipped by 5 bases and J by 7 bases, with 12 bases between them. The CDR3 loop reads CASSTGTVNSPLHF. CDR3 bases: TGTGCCAGCAGTACCGGGACGGTGAATTCACCCCTCCACTTT.

The chain joins TRBV3-1 to TRBJ2-4; D might be TRBD1 (6 bases). Trimming removed 0 bases from V and 9 bases from J, with 27 bases in between. Looked up from germline, CDR1 is LGHDT and CDR2 is YNNKEL (reference sequence). The CDR3 totals 19 residues. The CDR3 loop reads CASSQDTSTRQALRGIQYF. The CDR3 DNA is TGTGCCAGCAGCCAAGATACCTCCACCCGACAGGCCCTAAGGGGCATTCAGTACTTC.

CDR3: CASSPWEGANVLTF. In nucleotides, the CDR3 is TGTGCCAGCAGCCCTTGGGAGGGGGCCAACGTCCTGACTTTC. The J gene is TRBJ2-6, the V gene TRBV9, with TRBD2 as a possible D gene (5 bases). Germline CDR1 and CDR2: SGDLS and YYNGEE. The CDR3 covers 14 residues. Between the trimmed V and J ends, which lost 4 bases and 4 bases, there was a span of 9 bases.

This clonotype was seen repeatedly, ten times or more. The rearrangement joins TRBV5-1 to TRBJ1-2, with 12 nucleotides matching TRBD1. V lost 2 bases to trimming and J lost 4 bases; unmatched junction nucleotides: 6. Germline V CDR1 and CDR2: SGHRS, YFSETQ. The CDR3 runs 16 residues. The CDR3 nucleotides read TGCGCCAGCAGCTTAACCGGGACAGGGGGCAGCTATGGCTACACCTTC. It translates to CASSLTGTGGSYGYTF.

The genes are TRBV20-1 and TRBJ2-1, with D possibly TRBD2 on 5 matching bases. V gave up 2 bases and J gave up 13 bases, with 21 bases separating them. The CDR3 has 14 amino acids. CDR1 is DFQATT and CDR2 is SNEGSKA in the germline V gene (reference sequence). The CDR3 DNA is TGCAGTGCTAGATTTTCGTACGGGGTCTTAAGCCAGTTCTTC. Residues: CSARFSYGVLSQFF.

The rearrangement joins TRBV6-2 or TRBV6-3 to TRBJ1-5; D gene unclear. V lost 7 bases to trimming and J lost 3 bases, with 16 bases between them. The CDR3 runs to 15 residues. CDR1 MNHEY and CDR2 SVGEGT come from the germline V gene. CDR3 region: CASTGSSPYNQPQHF. The CDR3 DNA reads TGTGCCAGCACCGGATCTTCCCCCTACAATCAGCCCCAGCATTTT.

In regard to this clonotype: Its ends do not fully match the called genes, so a read error is possible. This CDR3 reads CSARDTQGWYDHPQHF. CDR3 in DNA: TGCAGTGCTCGGGACACCCAGGGGTGGTACGATCACCCCCAGCATTTT. The chain uses TRBV20-1 and TRBJ1-5; D may be TRBD1 (6 bases). This CDR3 region has 16 residues. Germline V gene data show CDR1 as DFQATT and CDR2 as SNEGSKA (reference sequence).

This clonotype has only a few counts. The chain recombines TRBV7-2 with TRBJ1-5; TRBD1 is a possible D gene (5 bases). The germline gives CDR1 SGHTA, CDR2 FQGNSA. The V and J ends lost 3 bases and 1 base respectively, with 13 bases between them. The CDR3 loop spans 16 amino acids. The CDR3, as DNA: TGTGCCAGCAGCTTCCCTAAGGCAGGGAGCAATCAGCCCCAGCATTTT. Its protein product is CASSFPKAGSNQPQHF.

The gene calls are TRBV19 and TRBJ2-4; the match to TRBD1 covers 8 bases. The ends lost 9 bases at V and 0 bases at J; junction bases unmatched: 7. The CDR3 is made up of 15 amino acids. Looked up from germline, CDR1 is LNHDA and CDR2 is SQIVND (reference sequence). The CDR3 loop is CARRDRNLAKNIQYF. The CDR3 DNA follows: TGTGCCAGAAGGGACAGGAATCTAGCCAAAAACATTCAGTACTTC.

This clonotype was observed a handful of times. The chain combines TRBV15 with TRBJ2-2; tentatively, D is TRBD1 or TRBD2 (5 bases each). From germline, CDR1 is LNHNV and CDR2 YYDKDF (reference sequence). Trimming took off 0 bases at V and 8 bases at J, with 16 bases between the two ends. The CDR3 runs to 16 residues. The CDR3 loop reads CATSRDRILGAGELFF. The DNA of the CDR3 is TGTGCCACCAGCAGAGATCGAATACTCGGGGCAGGGGAGCTGTTTTTT.

This clonotype has more than one count but fewer than ten. V usage is TRBV3-1 and J usage is TRBJ2-2; D gene ambiguous. The CDR3 consists of 16 residues. Germline CDR1 and CDR2: LGHDT and YNNKEL (reference sequence). V was pared by 0 bases and J by 5 bases, with 13 bases between. CDR3 sequence: CASSQDGVTLTGELFF. The DNA of the CDR3 is TGTGCCAGCAGCCAAGATGGGGTGACCCTAACCGGGGAGCTGTTTTTT.

This clonotype turned up a few times. The V call is TRBV29-1, the J call TRBJ2-5; possible D gene TRBD2, 6 bases. V was shortened by 0 bases and J by 0 bases, with 14 bases between the two germline ends. CDR3 length: 16 residues. Per the germline V gene, CDR1 is SQVTM and CDR2 is ANQGSEA. The CDR3 protein is CSVEDPAGRYQETQYF. The DNA of the CDR3 is TGCAGCGTTGAAGATCCGGCGGGACGGTACCAAGAGACCCAGTACTTC.

The chain couples TRBV3-1 to TRBJ2-3; D possibly corresponds to TRBD2 (6 bases). V was shortened by 0 bases and J by 2 bases, with 12 bases between the two germline ends. CDR3 length: 16 amino acids. Germline V gene sequence: CDR1 LGHDT, CDR2 YNNKEL (reference sequence). The CDR3 DNA reads as TGTGCCAGCAGCCAAGAATGGGGACTGCCCACAGATACGCAGTATTTT. Translation gives CASSQEWGLPTDTQYF.

The sample holds many counts of this clonotype. V is TRBV4-2 and J is TRBJ2-7; 11 bases line up with TRBD2. The CDR3 has 16 residues. Trimming at V came to 1 base and at J to 5 bases, leaving 7 bases not matched to a gene. Germline-derived CDR1 and CDR2 are LGHNA and YNFKEQ. CDR3 DNA sequence: TGTGCCAGCAGCCAAGCCGTAGCGGGGGGGCCCAACGAGCAGTACTTC. Protein: CASSQAVAGGPNEQYF.

This clonotype appeared a few times. V gene TRBV5-5 combines with J gene TRBJ2-2; D remains unclear. This CDR3 contains 15 residues. Trimming removed 2 bases from V and 1 base from J, with 9 bases in between. Germline CDR1 is SGHKS and CDR2 is YYEKEE (reference sequence). The CDR3 is CASSFLQRNTGELFF. Here the CDR3 DNA reads TGTGCCAGCAGCTTCCTGCAAAGGAACACCGGGGAGCTGTTTTTT.

This clonotype was counted ten times or more. This sequence joins TRBV4-1 and TRBJ2-2, with 7 bases identical to TRBD2. The CDR3 runs to 15 residues. Per germline, CDR1 MGHRA and CDR2 YSYEKL. The J segment lost 2 bases and the V segment lost 6 bases, leaving 6 bases of the junction unmatched. CDR3 DNA: TGCGCCAGCAGTTGGGCTAGCGGAAACACCGGGGAGCTGTTTTTT. Translated, it gives CASSWASGNTGELFF.

This clonotype has just a few counts. The rearrangement links TRBV5-1 to TRBJ2-1; D unresolved. Germline V gene sequence: CDR1 SGHRS, CDR2 YFSETQ. The CDR3 contains 12 residues. Trimming took 0 bases from V and 6 from J, leaving 4 bases between them. DNA of the CDR3: TGCGCCAGCAGCTTGGAAGTCAATGAGCAGTTCTTC. This translates into CASSLEVNEQFF.

The chain combines TRBV28 with TRBJ2-1; D is undetermined. The V end lost 4 bases, the J end lost 8 bases, and 6 bases lay between the germline ends. Germline lookup yields CDR1 MDHEN and CDR2 SYDVKM. The CDR3 runs 11 residues. The CDR3 region has the DNA TGTGCCAGCAGTTACGTCGATGAGCAGTTCTTC. As protein: CASSYVDEQFF. Full variable domain (missing parts from reference TRBV28 and TRBJ2-1): DVKVTQSSRYLVKRTGEKVFLECVQDMDHENMFWYRQDPGLGLRLIYFSYDVKMKEKGDIPEGYSVSREKKERFSLILESASTNQTSMYLCASSYVDEQFFGPGTRLTVL.

The sample holds a few counts of this clonotype. V usage is TRBV4-1 and J usage is TRBJ1-5; D unclear. The CDR3 consists of 15 residues. CDR1 and CDR2 (germline): MGHRA, YSYEKL. The V end was cut by 5 bases, the J end by 0 bases, with 11 bases between. The CDR3: CASSERHVSNQPQHF. In nucleotides, the CDR3 is TGCGCCAGCAGCGAGCGACACGTTAGCAATCAGCCCCAGCATTTT.

This clonotype was observed a few times. The chain carries TRBV4-1 and TRBJ2-3; 7 bases line up with TRBD1. With 8 bases clipped from V and 2 bases from J, the junction kept 10 bases outside the gene matches. The CDR3 has 15 residues. CDR1 is MGHRA, CDR2 YSYEKL, per germline. As DNA, the CDR3 is TGCGCCAGCTGCAATCCGGGACAGTACACAGATACGCAGTATTTT. This translates into CASCNPGQYTDTQYF.

This clonotype has at least ten counts. The chain is built from TRBV10-3 and TRBJ2-1; 7 positions match TRBD1. Germline V gene sequence: CDR1 ENHRY, CDR2 SYGVKD. The CDR3 runs to 14 residues. Trimming took 6 bases from V and 4 from J; bases not matched to a gene: 6. CDR3: CAISRDREYNEQFF. Here the CDR3 DNA reads TGTGCCATCAGCCGGGACAGAGAGTACAATGAGCAGTTCTTC.

Ten or more counts support this clonotype. This sequence joins TRBV7-2 and TRBJ2-7; D ambiguous. Trimming shortened V by 6 bases and J by 6 bases, and 15 bases separated the two germline ends. The germline CDR1 and CDR2 sequences are SGHTA and FQGNSA. The CDR3 is 13 amino acids. The DNA of the CDR3 is TGTGCCAGCAGTGAAGGCCCCCTTTCCGAGCAGTACGTC. Protein product: CASSEGPLSEQYV.

The chain has TRBV10-3 and TRBJ2-3; 8 nucleotides line up with TRBD2. The CDR3 covers 16 residues. The trim removed 0 bases at V and 2 bases at J, leaving 4 bases unmatched. Germline V gene data show CDR1 as ENHRY and CDR2 as SYGVKD. The CDR3 nucleotides are TGTGCCATCAGTGAGTCTGGCGGGGGGAACACAGATACGCAGTATTTT. Translating gives CAISESGGGNTDTQYF.

In this sample, this clonotype turned up a few times. The chain links TRBV20-1 to TRBJ2-3, with 12 bases matching TRBD2. Per the germline V gene, CDR1 is DFQATT and CDR2 is SNEGSKA (reference sequence). With 6 bases clipped from V and 0 bases from J, the junction kept 4 bases outside the gene matches. The CDR3 covers 15 residues. The CDR3 region has the DNA TGCAGTGCCGAGACTAGCGGGGGTAGCACAGATACGCAGTATTTT. This codes for CSAETSGGSTDTQYF.